The rows below give T cell receptor beta chains drawn from one sample of a study of blood T cell repertoires in COVID-19. Assay: immunoSEQ multiplex PCR; the TCRdb copy retains only in-frame clones and omits some. This sample has over 130,000 clones, with 84% found just once. The specimen was peripheral blood. These receptors all come from a human donor in a cohort sampled during active COVID-19. CDR3s include the opening cysteine and the closing phenylalanine or tryptophan. The D gene is left open where the match is weak. For some rows the clone size is stated as once, few or many, or as a class when expanded; others skip it.

V gene	clone size	J gene	D gene	CDR3 protein	CDR3 DNA
TRBV28	once	TRBJ2-3	TRBD2	CASSLRGGSTDTQYF	TGTGCCAGCAGTTTGCGGGGGGGTAGCACAGATACGCAGTATTTT
TRBV19	.	TRBJ1-2	.	CASSPGPYGYTF	TGTGCCAGTAGTCCAGGGCCCTATGGCTACACCTTC
TRBV9	.	TRBJ1-1	.	CASSVVGLGMNTEAFF	TGTGCCAGCAGCGTAGTTGGGTTGGGCATGAACACTGAAGCTTTCTTT
TRBV4-1	.	TRBJ1-5	.	CASSQRTGNQPQHF	TGCGCCAGCAGCCAACGGACAGGCAATCAGCCCCAGCATTTT
TRBV29-1	few	TRBJ1-6	TRBD1	CSVRDRVGSPLHF	TGCAGCGTCCGGGACAGGGTTGGTTCACCCCTCCACTTT
TRBV4-1	.	TRBJ1-1	.	CASSLGGPNTEAFF	TGCGCCAGCAGTCTGGGAGGACCGAACACTGAAGCTTTCTTT
TRBV19	.	TRBJ2-5	TRBD1	CASSIGQGESETQYF	TGTGCCAGTAGTATCGGACAGGGGGAAAGTGAGACCCAGTACTTC
TRBV12-5	.	TRBJ2-2	.	CATSRSGSSGELFF	TGTGCTACCTCTCGGTCGGGGAGTTCCGGGGAGCTGTTTTTT
TRBV6-5	.	TRBJ1-4	TRBD1	CASSKGDSNEKLFF	TGTGCCAGCTCTAAGGGGGACAGTAATGAAAAACTGTTTTTT
TRBV7-9	.	TRBJ2-7	TRBD1	CASSSLARWDSSSYEQYF	TGTGCCAGCAGCTCGCTCGCCAGGTGGGACAGCAGCTCCTACGAGCAGTACTTC
TRBV18	.	TRBJ1-1	.	CASSPSTDSEAFF	TGTGCCAGCTCACCCTCGACGGACTCTGAAGCTTTCTTT